This T cell receptor (beta chain) originates from a study of blood T cell repertoires in COVID-19. Study at large: Some COVID-19 samples were acute and others convalescent; all came from the United States, Italy and Spain. PBMCs, B-cell-depleted T cells, or T cells provided the cDNA or gDNA that made up the material.

The CDR3 extends over 16 amino acids. Germline V gene sequence: CDR1 KGHDR, CDR2 SFDVKD. The ends lost 4 bases at V and 8 bases at J; junction bases unmatched: 7. As to this clone: The sample carries other DNA sequences with the same CDR3.

In the original processing: Amplified reference gene primers provided the basis for estimating nucleated cell counts. Some clones are missing from TCRdb's copy, which holds only in-frame ones; the method was immunoSEQ multiplex PCR. D and trimming come from the DNA, and the V and J calls and clone size come from that table. The sample holds about 140,000 clones, 85% to 90% seen once. The TCR sequence derives from a man in his fifties or sixties with active or convalescent COVID-19. Source material: peripheral blood. The gene calls are TRBV24-1 and TRBJ2-1; TRBD2 agrees at 13 bases. The chain's CDR3 is CATSDVTSGRAYEQFF. The CDR3 nucleotides are TGTGCCACCAGTGACGTTACTAGCGGGAGGGCTTATGAGCAGTTCTTC.